The 23 T cell receptor beta chains listed next were all sequenced from one sample in a study of T-cell memory formation after mild COVID-19. TCRdb passed the 5' RACE reads through MiXCR, listing each CDR3 protein once. The data hold more than 300,000 distinct CDR3 sequences, with roughly an eighth observed a single time. The sample was PBMCs or a T cell subset sorted from them (not recorded which). All receptors come from a young man who had mild COVID-19 (a few samples of this study predate the infection). Cell type and time point are not known.

This clonotype was found many times. The V gene is TRBV4-2, the J gene TRBJ1-4; TRBD1 aligns across 9 bases. The CDR3 extends over 15 amino acids. CDR1 is LGHNA and CDR2 is YNFKEQ in the germline V gene. The trim removed 1 base at V and 8 bases at J, leaving 5 bases unmatched. The CDR3 sequence is CASSQGGTGSEKLFF. The CDR3 region has the DNA TGTGCCAGCAGCCAAGGGGGGACAGGGAGCGAAAAACTGTTTTTT.

In its sample, this clonotype was seen a few times. V gene TRBV4-1 combines with J gene TRBJ1-5; TRBD1 agrees at 7 bases. The CDR3 consists of 18 residues. With V trimmed by 0 bases and J by 7 bases, 15 bases remained unmatched. In germline, CDR1 is MGHRA, CDR2 YSYEKL. For the CDR3, the DNA is TGCGCCAGCAGCCAAGATCGGGGCACAGGGGCCAATGGACAGCCCCAGCATTTT. Amino acid sequence: CASSQDRGTGANGQPQHF.

This chain links TRBV20-1 with TRBJ1-2; D perhaps matches TRBD1 (5 bases). This CDR3 contains 13 residues. The germline CDR1 and CDR2 sequences are DFQATT and SNEGSKA (reference sequence). The V gene lost 2 bases and the J gene lost 8 bases, with 15 bases spanning the gap. The CDR3 DNA reads TGCAGTGCTAGAACATCAGGGACGGCCGGCTACACCTTC. This sequence encodes CSARTSGTAGYTF.

At least ten counts were recorded for this clonotype. The CDR3: CSTRDTSYEQYF. Here the CDR3 DNA reads TGCAGTACCCGGGACACTTCGTACGAGCAGTACTTC. The chain carries TRBV20-1 and TRBJ2-7; weak D call: TRBD1 (6 bases). Germline V lookup: CDR1 DFQATT, CDR2 SNEGSKA (reference sequence). This CDR3 region has 12 residues. Between the trimmed V and J ends, which lost 8 bases and 4 bases, there was a span of 15 bases.

This clonotype was seen a few times. V usage is TRBV12-3 or TRBV12-4 and J usage is TRBJ1-6, with 7 bases that match TRBD1. This CDR3 region has 14 residues. Trimming removed 5 bases from V and 7 bases from J; junction bases left unmatched: 5. The CDR3 region is CASSTRQGNSPLHF. Written as DNA, the CDR3 is TGTGCCAGCAGTACAAGACAGGGAAATTCACCCCTCCACTTT.

V and J are TRBV29-1 and TRBJ1-2; 9 nucleotides align to TRBD1. Germline V gene data show CDR1 as SQVTM and CDR2 as ANQGSEA. Unmatched junction bases numbered 13, after V lost 4 bases and J lost 4 bases. The CDR3 is 16 amino acids. Here the CDR3 reads CSVGGTGKILSYGYTF. CDR3 coding DNA: TGCAGCGTTGGCGGGACAGGGAAAATCCTTTCCTATGGCTACACCTTC.

The V and J genes are TRBV7-2 and TRBJ1-2; the D is unclear. V lost 2 bases and J 5 bases, leaving 18 bases between the germline ends. The CDR3 contains 16 residues. Germline V CDR1 and CDR2: SGHTA, FQGNSA. Written as DNA, the CDR3 is TGTGCCAGCAGCTTAACCCCCCAGTACGGGTATTATGGCTACACCTTC. This translates into CASSLTPQYGYYGYTF.

The chain links TRBV7-9 to TRBJ1-5; D uncertain. CDR1 is SEHNR, CDR2 FQNEAQ, per germline (reference sequence). CDR3 length: 11 amino acids. DNA for the CDR3: TGTGTGACGGGAGTCAATCAGCCCCAGCATTTT. It encodes CVTGVNQPQHF.

This clonotype rates as medium-sized. The genes are TRBV7-3 and TRBJ2-1; 11 bases align to TRBD1. The CDR3 totals 15 residues. Germline trimming cut 6 bases from V and 3 bases from J; bases unmatched to any gene: 4. Looked up from germline, CDR1 is SGHTA and CDR2 is FQGTGA. The CDR3 loop is CASSPGTGGYNEQFF. Here the CDR3 DNA reads TGTGCCAGCAGTCCCGGGACAGGGGGCTACAATGAGCAGTTCTTC. Full variable domain (missing parts from reference TRBV7-3 and TRBJ2-1): GAGVSQTPSNKVTEKGKYVELRCDPISGHTALYWYRQSLGQGPEFLIYFQGTGAADDSGLPNDRFFAVRPEGSVSTLKIQRTERGDSAVYLCASSPGTGGYNEQFFGPGTRLTVL.

This clonotype was seen ten or more times. As DNA, the CDR3 is TGTGCCACCAGTGACCAAGACCCCCGACTTGGTGCGACGGATACGCAGTATTTT. Protein product: CATSDQDPRLGATDTQYF. This sequence joins TRBV24-1 and TRBJ2-3, with D unclear. Trimming took 4 bases from V and 6 from J, leaving 25 bases between them. Per the germline V gene, CDR1 is KGHDR and CDR2 is SFDVKD. The CDR3 runs 18 residues.

This clonotype has only a few counts. For the CDR3, the DNA is TGTGCCAGCAGTTTCCGGCCTGCAGGGCCTCAGCCCCAGCATTTT. It specifies CASSFRPAGPQPQHF. The rearrangement joins TRBV27 to TRBJ1-5; D perhaps matches TRBD1 (5 bases). The V gene lost 3 bases and the J gene lost 6 bases, with 15 bases spanning the gap. CDR3 length: 15 amino acids. CDR1 MNHEY and CDR2 SMNVEV come from the germline V gene (reference sequence).

The chain carries TRBV7-2 and TRBJ2-1; D is uncertain. Trimming left V 1 base short and J 4 bases short, with 5 bases between. Germline V gene data show CDR1 as SGHTA and CDR2 as FQGNSA. The CDR3 runs 13 residues. The CDR3 DNA is TGTGCCAGCAGCTTAGAGACATACAATGAGCAGTTCTTC. Protein: CASSLETYNEQFF.

This clonotype showed up just a few times. The chain uses TRBV5-1 and TRBJ2-3; tentatively, D is TRBD2 (6 bases). The CDR3 consists of 15 residues. V gave up 4 bases and J gave up 3 bases, with 15 bases separating them. Germline V CDR1 and CDR2: SGHRS, YFSETQ. Here the CDR3 DNA reads TGCGCCAGCAGCCTGGGACTTCCCGGGACAGATACGCAGTATTTT. Amino acids: CASSLGLPGTDTQYF.

A few counts support this clonotype. The chain links TRBV7-2 to TRBJ1-2; D is possibly TRBD1 (6 bases). From germline, CDR1 is SGHTA and CDR2 FQGNSA. CDR3 length: 17 amino acids. V dropped 0 bases and J dropped 4 bases, with 18 bases sitting between them. CDR3 in DNA: TGTGCCAGCAGCTTAGCCCCCTACAGGGCACAGGGCTATGGCTACACCTTC. This sequence encodes CASSLAPYRAQGYGYTF.

This clonotype was detected only a few times. CDR3 amino acids: CASSQVGGKEQFF. CDR3 nucleotide sequence: TGCGCCAGCAGCCAAGTCGGGGGGAAGGAGCAGTTCTTC. The chain has TRBV4-1 and TRBJ2-1, with 7 bases aligning to TRBD2. In germline, CDR1 is MGHRA, CDR2 YSYEKL. CDR3 length equals 13 residues. V was clipped by 1 base and J by 10 bases; unmatched bases: 4.

This clonotype was recorded many times. The V call is TRBV12-3 or TRBV12-4, the J call TRBJ2-7; D gene unclear. There are 12 residues in the CDR3. Trimming took 5 bases from V and 3 from J, leaving 8 bases between them. The CDR3 DNA reads as TGTGCCAGCAGTCCAAATCTCTACGAGCAGTACTTC. Residues: CASSPNLYEQYF.

This clonotype was counted at least ten times. The chain couples TRBV25-1 to TRBJ1-1; 11 bases align to TRBD1. V was clipped by 5 bases and J by 5 bases; unmatched bases: 10. This CDR3 has 16 amino acids. Germline CDR1 and CDR2: MGHDK and SYGVNS. CDR3 residues: CASSKGQGVVGTEAFF. The CDR3 DNA reads as TGTGCCAGCAGTAAGGGACAGGGGGTTGTTGGTACTGAAGCTTTCTTT.

The CDR3 here is CASHGQGPKDYGYTF. For the CDR3, the DNA is TGTGCCAGCCATGGTCAGGGACCGAAGGACTATGGCTACACCTTC. The chain recombines TRBV6-2 or TRBV6-3 with TRBJ1-2; weak D call: TRBD1 (5 bases). CDR1 is MNHEY and CDR2 is SVGEGT in the germline V gene. Trimming cost V 8 bases and J 3 bases, with 19 bases left between them. This CDR3 is 15 amino acids long.

The chain employs TRBV5-6 and TRBJ2-5; TRBD1 aligns across 7 bases. Germline CDR1 SGHDT, CDR2 YYEEEE. The CDR3 is 16 residues long. V trimming: 0 bases; J trimming: 0 bases; junction bases outside the gene matches: 5. CDR3 in amino acids: CASSLDRGPYQETQYF. The CDR3 coding sequence is TGTGCCAGCAGCTTGGACAGGGGTCCCTACCAAGAGACCCAGTACTTC.

This clonotype was observed a few times. This chain joins TRBV12-3 or TRBV12-4 and TRBJ1-5; D is ambiguous. The CDR3 runs 12 residues. Trimming removed 5 bases from V and 6 bases from J, with 8 bases in between. The CDR3 loop reads CASSTRLQPQHF. The CDR3 region has the DNA TGTGCCAGCAGTACCAGACTTCAGCCCCAGCATTTT.

This rearrangement joins TRBV20-1 to TRBJ2-1; D not certain. This CDR3 is 15 amino acids long. Looked up from germline, CDR1 is DFQATT and CDR2 is SNEGSKA (reference sequence). The ends were cut back, 1 base at V and 0 bases at J, with 10 bases in the middle. CDR3 nucleotide sequence: TGCAGTGCTAGAGGCAGGCAAAGCTCCTACAATGAGCAGTTCTTC. This sequence encodes CSARGRQSSYNEQFF.

The chain joins TRBV7-6 to TRBJ1-3; D is undetermined. This CDR3 spans 17 amino acids. CDR1 SGHVS and CDR2 FNYEAQ come from the germline V gene. V shed 3 bases and J shed 1 base, with 16 bases lying between them. This CDR3 reads CASSFVVSRRSGNTIYF. The CDR3, as DNA: TGTGCCAGCAGCTTCGTGGTCAGCCGACGGTCTGGAAACACCATATATTTT.

The V gene is TRBV6-5, the J gene TRBJ1-2; D is undetermined. The CDR3 is 14 amino acids. The germline V gene encodes CDR1 MNHEY and CDR2 SVGAGI. Trimming left V 6 bases short and J 5 bases short, with 16 bases between. CDR3: CASSQDPGRYGYTF. In DNA, the CDR3 is TGTGCCAGCAGCCAGGACCCAGGCCGTTATGGCTACACCTTC.